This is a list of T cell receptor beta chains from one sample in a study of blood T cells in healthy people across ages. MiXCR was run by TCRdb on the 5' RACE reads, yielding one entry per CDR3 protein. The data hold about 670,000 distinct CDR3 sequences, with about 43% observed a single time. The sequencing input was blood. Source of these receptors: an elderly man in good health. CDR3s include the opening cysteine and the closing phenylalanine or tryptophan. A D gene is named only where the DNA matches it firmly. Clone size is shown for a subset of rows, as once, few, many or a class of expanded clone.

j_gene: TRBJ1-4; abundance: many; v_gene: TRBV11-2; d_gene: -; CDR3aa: CASSPLEGRVGKLFF; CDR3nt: TGTGCCAGCAGCCCCCTTGAGGGGCGTGTAGGAAAACTGTTTTTT
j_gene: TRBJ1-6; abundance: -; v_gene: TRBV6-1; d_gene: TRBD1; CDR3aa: CASSGGTVQNSPLHF; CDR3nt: TGTGCCAGCAGTGGTGGGACAGTACAGAATTCACCCCTCCACTTT
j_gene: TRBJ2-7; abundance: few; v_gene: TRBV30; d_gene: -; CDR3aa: CAWSVWPGRNYEQYF; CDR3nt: TGTGCCTGGAGTGTTTGGCCAGGGAGGAACTACGAGCAGTACTTC
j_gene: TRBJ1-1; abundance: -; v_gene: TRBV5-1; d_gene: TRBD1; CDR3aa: CASSPSTDRETEAFF; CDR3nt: TGCGCCAGCAGCCCGAGCACAGACAGGGAGACTGAAGCTTTCTTT
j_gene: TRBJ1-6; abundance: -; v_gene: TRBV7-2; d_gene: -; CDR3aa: CASSPQFRHQSNSPLHF; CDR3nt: TGTGCCAGCAGCCCCCAGTTTCGACACCAATCAAATTCACCCCTCCACTTT
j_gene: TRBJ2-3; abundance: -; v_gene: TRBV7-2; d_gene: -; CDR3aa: CASRQISGTDTQYF; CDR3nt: TGTGCCAGCAGACAGATTAGTGGCACAGATACGCAGTATTTT
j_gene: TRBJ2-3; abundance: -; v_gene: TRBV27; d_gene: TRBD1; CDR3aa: CASSSDRVRTDTQYF; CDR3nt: TGTGCCAGCAGTTCAGACAGGGTCCGCACAGATACGCAGTATTTT
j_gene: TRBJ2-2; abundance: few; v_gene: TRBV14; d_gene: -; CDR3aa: CASSKAETASGELFF; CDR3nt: TGTGCCAGCAGCAAGGCCGAAACGGCTTCCGGGGAGCTGTTTTTT
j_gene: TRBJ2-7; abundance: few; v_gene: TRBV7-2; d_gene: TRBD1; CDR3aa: CASSFDRGREEQYF; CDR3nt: TGTGCCAGCAGCTTCGACAGGGGGCGCGAAGAGCAGTACTTC
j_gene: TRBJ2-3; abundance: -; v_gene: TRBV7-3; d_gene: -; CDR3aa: CASSLSPGTGDGKQYF; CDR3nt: TGTGCCAGCAGCCTCTCCCCCGGGACCGGCGATGGCAAGCAGTATTTT
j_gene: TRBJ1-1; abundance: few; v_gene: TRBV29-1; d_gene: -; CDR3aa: CSASPGLTEAFF; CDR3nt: TGCAGCGCTTCCCCAGGGCTCACTGAAGCTTTCTTT
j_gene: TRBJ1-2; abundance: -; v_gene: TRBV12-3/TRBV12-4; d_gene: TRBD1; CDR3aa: CASRGQMMFGYTF; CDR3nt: TGTGCCAGCAGGGGACAGATGATGTTTGGCTACACCTTC
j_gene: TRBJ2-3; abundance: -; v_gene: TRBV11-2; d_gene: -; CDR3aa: CASSLVGRATDTQYF; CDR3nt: TGTGCCAGCAGCTTAGTGGGTAGGGCCACAGATACGCAGTATTTT
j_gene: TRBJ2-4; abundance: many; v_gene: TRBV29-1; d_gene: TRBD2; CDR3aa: CSVIPGLAGGVAKNIQYF; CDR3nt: TGCAGCGTCATACCGGGACTAGCGGGGGGAGTAGCCAAAAACATTCAGTACTTC
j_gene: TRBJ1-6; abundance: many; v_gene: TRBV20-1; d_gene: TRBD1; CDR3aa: CSAVTQGPPVPLHF; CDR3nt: TGCAGTGCTGTAACACAGGGGCCCCCGGTGCCCCTCCACTTT
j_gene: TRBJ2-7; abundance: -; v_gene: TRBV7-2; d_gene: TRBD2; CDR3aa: CASNLAGGDYEQYF; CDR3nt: TGTGCCAGCAACCTAGCGGGGGGGGACTACGAGCAGTACTTC
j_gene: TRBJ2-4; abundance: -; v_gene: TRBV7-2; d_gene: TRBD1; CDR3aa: CASRMGQPLNIQYF; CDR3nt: TGTGCCAGCAGGATGGGACAGCCATTAAACATTCAGTACTTC
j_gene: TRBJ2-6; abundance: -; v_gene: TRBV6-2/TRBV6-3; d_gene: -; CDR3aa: CASSYGQGRKTGANVLTF; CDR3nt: TGTGCCAGCAGTTACGGGCAGGGACGAAAAACTGGGGCCAACGTCCTGACTTTC
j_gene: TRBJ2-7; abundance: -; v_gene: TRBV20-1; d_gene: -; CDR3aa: CSAARNRGSYEQYF; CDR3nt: TGCAGTGCCGCTCGGAACAGAGGCTCCTACGAGCAGTACTTC
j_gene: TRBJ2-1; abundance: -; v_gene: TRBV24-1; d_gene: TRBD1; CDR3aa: CATSDYADRSSHNEQFF; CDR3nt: TGTGCCACCAGTGATTACGCGGACAGGAGCTCCCACAATGAGCAGTTCTTC
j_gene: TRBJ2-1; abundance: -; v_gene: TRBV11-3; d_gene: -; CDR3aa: CASSSGRGGQFF; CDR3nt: TGTGCCAGCAGCTCGGGCCGAGGGGGGCAGTTCTTC
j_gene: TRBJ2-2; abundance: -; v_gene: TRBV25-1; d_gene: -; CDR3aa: CASSEFRGIGELFF; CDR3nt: TGTGCCAGCAGTGAATTCCGGGGGATCGGGGAGCTGTTTTTT
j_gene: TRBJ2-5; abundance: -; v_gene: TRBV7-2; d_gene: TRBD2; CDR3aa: CASSRSSGLAGGQETQYF; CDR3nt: TGTGCCAGCAGCCGCAGTTCAGGACTAGCGGGGGGGCAAGAGACCCAGTACTTC
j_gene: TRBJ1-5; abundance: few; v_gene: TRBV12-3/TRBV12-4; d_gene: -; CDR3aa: CASSLIGGQPQHF; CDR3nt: TGTGCCAGCAGCCTCATAGGGGGGCAGCCCCAGCATTTT
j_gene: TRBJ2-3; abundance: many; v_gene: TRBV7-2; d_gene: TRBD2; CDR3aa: CASSPPPTSGALDTQYF; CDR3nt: TGTGCCAGCAGCCCCCCCCCGACTAGCGGGGCGTTGGATACGCAGTATTTT
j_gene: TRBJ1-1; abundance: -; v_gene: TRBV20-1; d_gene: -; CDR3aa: CSAMDLTEAFF; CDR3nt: TGCAGTGCTATGGACCTGACTGAAGCTTTCTTT
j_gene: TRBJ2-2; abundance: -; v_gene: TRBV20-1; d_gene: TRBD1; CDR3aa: CSATGGLDTGELFF; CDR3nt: TGCAGTGCTACAGGGGGCCTTGACACCGGGGAGCTGTTTTTT
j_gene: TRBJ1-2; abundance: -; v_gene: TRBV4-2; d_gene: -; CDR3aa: CASSQDRNNGYTF; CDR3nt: TGTGCCAGCAGCCAAGATAGGAATAATGGCTACACCTTC